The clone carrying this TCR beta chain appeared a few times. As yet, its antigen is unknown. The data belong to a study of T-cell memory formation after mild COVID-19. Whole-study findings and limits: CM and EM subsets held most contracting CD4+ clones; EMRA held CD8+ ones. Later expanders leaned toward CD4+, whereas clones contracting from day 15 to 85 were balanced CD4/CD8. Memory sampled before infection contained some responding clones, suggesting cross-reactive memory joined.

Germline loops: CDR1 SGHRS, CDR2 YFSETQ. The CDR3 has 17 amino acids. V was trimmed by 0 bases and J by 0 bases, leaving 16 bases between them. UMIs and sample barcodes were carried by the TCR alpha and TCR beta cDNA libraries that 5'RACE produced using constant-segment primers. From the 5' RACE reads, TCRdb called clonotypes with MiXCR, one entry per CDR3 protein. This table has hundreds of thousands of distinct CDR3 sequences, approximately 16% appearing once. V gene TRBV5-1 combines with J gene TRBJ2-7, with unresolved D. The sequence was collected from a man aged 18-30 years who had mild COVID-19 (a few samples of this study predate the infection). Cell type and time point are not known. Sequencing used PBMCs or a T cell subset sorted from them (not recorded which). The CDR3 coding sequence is TGCGCCAGCAGCTTGGTGTGGGGAAGGTCGGGCTCCTACGAGCAGTACTTC. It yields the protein CASSLVWGRSGSYEQYF.